These 26 T cell receptor beta chains originate from one sample sequenced in a study of PD-L1 blockade in urothelial cancer. Repertoires were generated with immunoSEQ multiplex PCR, while TCRdb's copy carries only in-frame clones and drops some. The sample has about 63,000 clones, around 81% seen once. Time point meaning: pretreatment peripheral blood. This specimen consisted of PBMCs, obtained around atezolizumab (anti-PD-L1) treatment. The source of these receptors is a man between 65 and 85 years old with urothelial cancer.

The chain recombines TRBV19 with TRBJ2-1; 11 bases line up with TRBD2. The V gene end was trimmed by 10 bases and the J gene end by 5 bases; junction bases not matched to a gene: 7. The CDR3 has 14 residues. Germline-derived CDR1 and CDR2 are LNHDA and SQIVND (reference sequence). CDR3 coding DNA: TGTGCCACTTCTCTAGCGGGGGGACACAATGAGCAGTTCTTC. Translated: CATSLAGGHNEQFF.

The V and J genes are TRBV7-2 and TRBJ2-7; weak D call: TRBD1 (6 bases). Germline V lookup: CDR1 SGHTA, CDR2 FQGNSA. CDR3 length: 14 residues. Between the trimmed V and J ends, which lost 1 base and 0 bases, there was a span of 7 bases. The chain's CDR3 is CASSLGTASYEQYF. The CDR3 DNA reads TGTGCCAGCAGCTTAGGGACAGCCTCCTACGAGCAGTACTTC.

The rearrangement uses TRBV9 and TRBJ2-5; the match to TRBD1 covers 7 bases. V gave up 4 bases and J gave up 4 bases; unmatched junction bases: 10. Germline V CDR1 and CDR2: SGDLS, YYNGEE. This CDR3 contains 15 residues. CDR3 amino acids: CASSLRQGLRETQYF. CDR3 DNA: TGTGCCAGCAGCCTCAGACAGGGCCTACGAGAGACCCAGTACTTC.

This clone has more than one count but fewer than ten. The chain combines TRBV2 with TRBJ2-5, with 11 bases aligning to TRBD1. V shed 7 bases, J shed 5 bases, and the junction held 6 bases outside the gene matches. Germline CDR1 is SNHLY and CDR2 is FYNNEI. This CDR3 contains 14 residues. The CDR3 bases are TGTGCCAGCACGAAGGACAGGGGGCGGGAGACCCAGTACTTC. It specifies CASTKDRGRETQYF.

This clone was recorded only once. The chain joins TRBV5-4 to TRBJ2-1; D is uncertain. V was trimmed by 0 bases and J by 2 bases, leaving 9 bases between them. CDR3 size: 15 residues. CDR1 SGHNT and CDR2 YYREEE come from the germline V gene (reference sequence). The CDR3 spells CASSLDYGAYNEQFF. The CDR3 nucleotides are TGTGCCAGCAGCTTGGACTATGGCGCCTACAATGAGCAGTTCTTC. Complete variable domain (other parts from reference TRBV5-4 and TRBJ2-1): ETGVTQSPTHLIKTRGQQVTLRCSSQSGHNTVSWYQQALGQGPQFIFQYYREEENGRGNFPPRFSGLQFPNYSSELNVNALELDDSALYLCASSLDYGAYNEQFFGPGTRLTVL.

CDR3 residues: CASSELGGSPGALKAFF. DNA of the CDR3: TGTGCCAGCAGTGAGTTAGGGGGAAGCCCCGGGGCCTTGAAAGCTTTCTTT. The rearrangement links TRBV25-1 to TRBJ1-1; D might be TRBD1 (6 bases). The germline gives CDR1 MGHDK, CDR2 SYGVNS. The V gene lost 3 bases and the J gene lost 9 bases, with 26 bases spanning the gap. The CDR3 runs to 17 residues.

The rearrangement uses TRBV18 and TRBJ2-7, with TRBD1 matching 8 bases. Per the germline V gene, CDR1 is KGHSH and CDR2 is LQKENI. Trimming removed 0 bases from V and 6 bases from J; junction bases left unmatched: 7. The CDR3 is 15 residues long. The CDR3 region is CASSPPETGEFEQYF. The CDR3 DNA follows: TGTGCCAGCTCACCACCGGAGACAGGGGAGTTCGAGCAGTACTTC.

V and J are TRBV11-2 and TRBJ2-7; 7 nucleotides line up with TRBD1. Germline CDR1 reads SGHAT; CDR2 reads FQNNGV. This CDR3 has 14 amino acids. V trimming: 5 bases; J trimming: 2 bases; junction bases outside the gene matches: 6. The CDR3 is CASSVDREAYEQYF. The CDR3 DNA reads TGTGCCAGCAGCGTCGACAGGGAAGCCTACGAGCAGTACTTC.

A remark on this clone: The same CDR3 arises from other DNA sequences in this sample as well. The genes are TRBV20-1 and TRBJ2-1; 7 bases are shared with TRBD1. V lost 4 bases, J lost 10 bases, and 4 bases stayed unmatched. Looked up from germline, CDR1 is DFQATT and CDR2 is SNEGSKA (reference sequence). There are 11 residues in the CDR3. In nucleotides, the CDR3 is TGCAGTGCTAATCAGGGGGAAGAGCAGTTCTTC. Its translation: CSANQGEEQFF.

A single count supports this clone. V is TRBV9 and J is TRBJ2-3, with TRBD1 matching over 11 bases. The length of the CDR3 is 14 residues. Germline-derived CDR1 and CDR2 are SGDLS and YYNGEE. V dropped 4 bases and J dropped 5; count of bases not matched to a gene: 3. In DNA form, the CDR3 reads TGTGCCAGCAGCCAGGGACAGGGGGGAGATACGCAGTATTTT. It codes for CASSQGQGGDTQYF.

This clone occurred once. This chain uses TRBV5-4 with TRBJ1-2; 7 bases align to TRBD1. This CDR3 region has 15 residues. V dropped 2 bases and J dropped 2; count of bases not matched to a gene: 6. CDR1 SGHNT and CDR2 YYREEE come from the germline V gene (reference sequence). The CDR3 spells CASSFRQGVNYGYTF. The CDR3 nucleotides are TGTGCCAGCAGCTTTCGGCAGGGGGTAAACTATGGCTACACCTTC.

The chain employs TRBV5-1 and TRBJ2-7, with D perhaps matching TRBD2 (5 bases). Germline V gives CDR1 SGHRS, CDR2 YFSETQ. The germline V and J ends were trimmed by 0 bases and 3 bases, with 13 bases remaining between them. There are 15 residues in the CDR3. CDR3 residues: CASSLARNGGYEQYF. The CDR3 DNA follows: TGCGCCAGCAGCTTGGCCAGAAACGGAGGCTACGAGCAGTACTTC.

The chain employs TRBV6-5 and TRBJ1-2; TRBD1 matches 9 bases. Germline assignment: CDR1 MNHEY and CDR2 SVGAGI. Losses at the gene ends were 0 bases for V and 8 bases for J; bases not matched to a gene: 7. The CDR3 sequence is 15 residues long. The DNA of the CDR3 is TGTGCCAGCAGTTACTCGATCGGACAGGGGAGCGGCTACACCTTC. The encoded protein is CASSYSIGQGSGYTF.

The chain employs TRBV27 and TRBJ2-1; D uncertain. Deletions cut 10 bases from V and 9 bases from J, with 25 bases between. CDR1 and CDR2 (germline): MNHEY, SMNVEV (reference sequence). There are 15 residues in the CDR3. The chain's CDR3 is CANPPRSGHMSEQFF. In nucleotides, the CDR3 is TGTGCCAACCCCCCCCGGTCCGGTCATATGAGTGAGCAGTTCTTC.

The rearrangement joins TRBV9 to TRBJ2-2; a possible D gene is TRBD1 (5 bases). The V and J ends lost 3 bases and 1 base respectively, with 7 bases between them. The CDR3 is 14 amino acids. CDR1 SGDLS and CDR2 YYNGEE come from the germline V gene. CDR3 region: CASSGTLNTGELFF. CDR3 in DNA: TGTGCCAGCAGCGGGACACTGAACACCGGGGAGCTGTTTTTT.

V and J are TRBV29-1 and TRBJ1-1; maybe TRBD1 (6 bases). Germline lookup yields CDR1 SQVTM and CDR2 ANQGSEA. The CDR3 spans 13 residues. Trimming removed 6 bases from V and 4 bases from J, with 15 bases in between. CDR3 in amino acids: CSVETTGGTEAFF. The CDR3 bases are TGCAGCGTAGAAACGACAGGAGGCACTGAAGCTTTCTTT.

This chain uses TRBV9 with TRBJ2-1; 8 positions agree with TRBD2. CDR1 and CDR2 from the germline V gene are SGDLS and YYNGEE. The CDR3 sequence is 15 residues long. V lost 0 bases to trimming and J lost 9 bases; unmatched junction nucleotides: 8. The CDR3 DNA follows: TGTGCCAGCAGCGTAGGCGGGGGGCGATTCCTTGAGCAGTTCTTC. Protein: CASSVGGGRFLEQFF.

The chain joins TRBV30 to TRBJ1-3; weak D call: TRBD1 (6 bases). CDR3 size: 14 residues. V was pared by 5 bases and J by 2 bases, with 13 bases between. The germline V gene encodes CDR1 GTSNPN and CDR2 SVGIG (reference sequence). CDR3 nucleotides: TGTGCCTGGCAGAGGGGGTTAGCTGGAAACACCATATATTTT. The encoded protein is CAWQRGLAGNTIYF.

This rearrangement joins TRBV13 to TRBJ2-7, with D hard to call. The length of the CDR3 is 12 residues. Germline V gene data show CDR1 as PRHDT and CDR2 as FYEKMQ (reference sequence). V was pared by 0 bases and J by 4 bases, with 4 bases between. CDR3 sequence (DNA): TGTGCCAGCAGCTTAGGCCTGTACGAGCAGTACTTC. Translation: CASSLGLYEQYF.

This clone is a singleton in its sample. The rearrangement uses TRBV29-1 and TRBJ2-1, with 13 bases that match TRBD2. The CDR3 totals 13 residues. The V segment lost 3 bases and the J segment 10 bases; nucleotides outside the gene matches: 3. CDR1 and CDR2 (germline): SQVTM, ANQGSEA. The CDR3 nucleotides read TGCAGCGTTGAGAGGACTAGCGGGAGAGAGCAGTTCTTC. Translated, it gives CSVERTSGREQFF.

This chain links TRBV5-6 with TRBJ2-7, with TRBD2 identical over 8 bases. Trimming at V came to 4 bases and at J to 6 bases, leaving 6 bases not matched to a gene. Germline loops: CDR1 SGHDT, CDR2 YYEEEE. This CDR3 contains 13 residues. The CDR3 here is CASSGTSRSEQYF. The CDR3 DNA reads TGTGCCAGCAGCGGGACTAGTAGGTCCGAGCAGTACTTC.

This clone was seen just once. The rearrangement joins TRBV28 to TRBJ2-7, with 15 bases matching TRBD2. CDR1 is MDHEN and CDR2 is SYDVKM in the germline V gene. The V and J ends lost 3 bases and 5 bases, in that order; junction bases with no gene match: 14. The CDR3 has 19 residues. The CDR3 region is CASSFRPPWTSGRAHEQYF. The CDR3, as DNA: TGTGCCAGCAGTTTCCGTCCCCCCTGGACTAGCGGGAGGGCCCACGAGCAGTACTTC.

The V and J genes are TRBV5-1 and TRBJ2-3, with D possibly matching TRBD2 (5 bases). The CDR3 consists of 14 residues. V was cut by 1 base and J by 2 bases, with 8 bases left in between. CDR1 is SGHRS, CDR2 YFSETQ, per germline. In nucleotides, the CDR3 is TGCGCCAGCAGCTTGCAGCGGCTCACAGATACGCAGTATTTT. Translated: CASSLQRLTDTQYF.

V and J are TRBV20-1 and TRBJ2-7; a possible D gene is TRBD2 (5 bases). Germline values: CDR1 DFQATT, CDR2 SNEGSKA (reference sequence). The CDR3 is made up of 11 amino acids. V lost 6 bases and J lost 7, with 13 bases in between. The CDR3 here is CSAPLAWEQYF. In DNA form, the CDR3 reads TGCAGTGCCCCGTTAGCGTGGGAGCAGTACTTC.

The chain couples TRBV6-1 to TRBJ2-7; the match to TRBD1 covers 9 bases. Trimming removed 8 bases from V and 5 bases from J; junction bases left unmatched: 7. This CDR3 is 13 amino acids long. The germline CDR1 and CDR2 sequences are MNHNS and SASEGT. This chain's CDR3 is CASLRTGANEQYF. The CDR3 DNA follows: TGTGCCAGCCTCCGGACAGGGGCGAACGAGCAGTACTTC.

This clone was recorded many times. The V call is TRBV7-9, the J call TRBJ2-7, with D tentatively TRBD2 (7 bases). Trimming shortened V by 1 base and J by 0 bases, and 10 bases separated the two germline ends. CDR3 length equals 15 residues. CDR1 and CDR2 (germline): SEHNR, FQNEAQ (reference sequence). CDR3 sequence reads: CASSLEGGGSYEQYF. CDR3 nucleotides: TGTGCCAGCAGCTTAGAGGGGGGGGGCTCCTACGAGCAGTACTTC. Looking up the rest from reference TRBV7-9 and TRBJ2-7 gives the full variable domain: DTGVSQNPRHKITKRGQNVTFRCDPISEHNRLYWYRQTLGQGPEFLTYFQNEAQLEKSRLLSDRFSAERPKGSFSTLEIQRTEQGDSAMYLCASSLEGGGSYEQYFGPGTRLTVT.